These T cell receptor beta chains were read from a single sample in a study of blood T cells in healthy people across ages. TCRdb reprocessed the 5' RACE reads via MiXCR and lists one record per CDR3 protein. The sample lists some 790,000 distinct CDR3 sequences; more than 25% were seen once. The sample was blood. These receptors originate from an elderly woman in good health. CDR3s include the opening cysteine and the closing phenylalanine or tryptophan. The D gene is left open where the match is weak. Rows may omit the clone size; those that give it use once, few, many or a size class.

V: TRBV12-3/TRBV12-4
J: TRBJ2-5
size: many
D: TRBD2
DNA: TGTGCCAGCAGTTTATTTGCGCTAGCGGGGGGCTACGGGACCCAGTACTTC
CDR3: CASSLFALAGGYGTQYF

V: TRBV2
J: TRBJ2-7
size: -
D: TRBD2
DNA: TGTGCCAGCAGATCCAGACTAGCGGTTTACAATGAGCAGTACTTC
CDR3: CASRSRLAVYNEQYF

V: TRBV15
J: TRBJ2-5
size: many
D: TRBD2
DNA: TGTGCCACCAGCTCCCCGGCCGGGACTAAAGAGACCCAGTACTTC
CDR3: CATSSPAGTKETQYF

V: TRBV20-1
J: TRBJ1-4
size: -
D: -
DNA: TGCAGTGCTAGAGATCGTAGGGGTTTCACTAATGAAAAACTGTTTTTT
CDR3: CSARDRRGFTNEKLFF

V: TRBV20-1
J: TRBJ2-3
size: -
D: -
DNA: TGCAGTGCTTCGAAGACGGAGGCTAGCACAGATACGCAGTATTTT
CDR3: CSASKTEASTDTQYF

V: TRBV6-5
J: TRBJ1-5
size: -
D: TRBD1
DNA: TGTGCCAGCAGTTACCGGGGGCCGACAGGGGGCCAGGGAAAACAGCCCCAGCATTTT
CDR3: CASSYRGPTGGQGKQPQHF

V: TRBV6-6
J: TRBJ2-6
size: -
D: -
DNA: TGTGCCAGCAAGGAGATGGGGGCCAACGTCCTGACTTTC
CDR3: CASKEMGANVLTF

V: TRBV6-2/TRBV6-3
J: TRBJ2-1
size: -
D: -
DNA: TGTGCCAGCAGCTCTCGGGGGTGGGGCTACAATGAGCAGTTCTTC
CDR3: CASSSRGWGYNEQFF

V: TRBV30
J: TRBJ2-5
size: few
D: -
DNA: TGTGCCTGGAGCTTGGGGGGAGAGACCCAGTACTTC
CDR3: CAWSLGGETQYF

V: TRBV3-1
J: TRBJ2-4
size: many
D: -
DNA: TGTGCCAGCAGCCCCCCAGGACAGGGAGGGAACATTCAGTACTTC
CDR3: CASSPPGQGGNIQYF

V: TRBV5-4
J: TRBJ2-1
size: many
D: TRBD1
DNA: TGTGCCAGCAGCAACGACAGGGGAGGTGAGCAGTTCTTC
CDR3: CASSNDRGGEQFF

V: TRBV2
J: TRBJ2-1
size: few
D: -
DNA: TGTGCCAGCAGTGAAGGCCAGGTCCATGAGCAGTTCTTC
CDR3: CASSEGQVHEQFF

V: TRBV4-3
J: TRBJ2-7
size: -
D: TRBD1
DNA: TGCGCCAGCAGTTCCCCGGACAGGATTAGCTACGAGCAGTACTTC
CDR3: CASSSPDRISYEQYF

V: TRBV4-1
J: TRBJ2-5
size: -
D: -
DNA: TGCGCCGGCAGCCAAGATCTAAAGGGAGAGACCCAGTACTTC
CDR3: CAGSQDLKGETQYF

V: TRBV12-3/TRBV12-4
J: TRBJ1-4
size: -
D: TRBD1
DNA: TGTGCCAGCAGTTTTAGGACAGGGGGACGCACAACTAATGAAAAACTGTTTTTT
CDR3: CASSFRTGGRTTNEKLFF

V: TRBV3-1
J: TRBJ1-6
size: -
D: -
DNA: TGTGCCAGCAGCCAAGGAAAAGGGACAAATTCACCCCTCCACTTT
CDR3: CASSQGKGTNSPLHF

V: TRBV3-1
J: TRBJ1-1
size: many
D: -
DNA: TGTGCCAGCAGCGGCCGTGCTGAAGCTTTCTTT
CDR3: CASSGRAEAFF

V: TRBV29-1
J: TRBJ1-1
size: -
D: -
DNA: TGCAGCGTTGTGCTACAGATGAACACTGAAGCTTTCTTT
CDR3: CSVVLQMNTEAFF

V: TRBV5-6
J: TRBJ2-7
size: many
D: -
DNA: TGTGCCAGCAGCTCTGGACACTACGAGCAGTACTTC
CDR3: CASSSGHYEQYF

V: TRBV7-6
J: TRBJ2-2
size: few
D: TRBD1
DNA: TGTGCCAGCAGCTCGGGACAGCTAACCGGGGAGCTGTTTTTT
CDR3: CASSSGQLTGELFF

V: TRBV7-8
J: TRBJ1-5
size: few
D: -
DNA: TGTGCCAGCAGCCCCTTACCGTCTCTTAGCAATCAGCCCCAGCATTTT
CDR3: CASSPLPSLSNQPQHF

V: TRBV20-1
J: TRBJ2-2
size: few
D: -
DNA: TGCAGTGCTAATCGCGGGGCCTACGCGAACACCGGGGAGCTGTTTTTT
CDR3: CSANRGAYANTGELFF

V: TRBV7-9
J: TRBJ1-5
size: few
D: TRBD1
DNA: TGTGTCAGCAGCTTAGCGACAGGGGGCGAGGGGAGCAATCAGCCCCAGCATTTT
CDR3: CVSSLATGGEGSNQPQHF

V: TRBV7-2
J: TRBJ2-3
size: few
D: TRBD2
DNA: TGTGCCAGCAGCTTAGTAGGGACTAGACGGATCACAGATACGCAGTATTTT
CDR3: CASSLVGTRRITDTQYF

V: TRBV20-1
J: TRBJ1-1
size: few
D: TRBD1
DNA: TGCAGTGCTAGACAGGGGGCCGTCTGGACTGAAGCTTTCTTT
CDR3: CSARQGAVWTEAFF

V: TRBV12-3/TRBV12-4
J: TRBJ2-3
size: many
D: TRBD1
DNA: TGTGCCAGCAGTTTACGCACGGGACAGACGGTAGATACGCAGTATTTT
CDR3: CASSLRTGQTVDTQYF

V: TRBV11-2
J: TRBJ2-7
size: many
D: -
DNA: TGTGCCAGCAGCCGCCTCCCGGGCCCCACCCCAAACGAGCAGTACTTC
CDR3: CASSRLPGPTPNEQYF

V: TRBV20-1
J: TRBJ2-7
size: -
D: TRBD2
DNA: TGCAGTGCTAGGATGTGGCGGGGGGCCGCCTACAATGAGCAGTACTTC
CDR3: CSARMWRGAAYNEQYF

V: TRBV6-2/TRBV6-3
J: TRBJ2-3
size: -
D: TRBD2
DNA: TGTGCCAGCGCAGGGAGCCGCGCGACTAGCGGGATTATCCCAGATACGCAGTATTTT
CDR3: CASAGSRATSGIIPDTQYF

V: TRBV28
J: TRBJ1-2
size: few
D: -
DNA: TGTGCCAGCAGTATTGGGGACTATGGCTACACCTTC
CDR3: CASSIGDYGYTF

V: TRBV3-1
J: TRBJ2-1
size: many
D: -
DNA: TGTGCCAGCAGCTTCACAGGGTTCTCCTACAATGAGCAGTTCTTC
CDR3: CASSFTGFSYNEQFF

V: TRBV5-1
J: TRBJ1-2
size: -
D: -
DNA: TGCGCCAGCAGAAAAGCCAGACAGGCTGACGGCTACACCTTC
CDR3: CASRKARQADGYTF

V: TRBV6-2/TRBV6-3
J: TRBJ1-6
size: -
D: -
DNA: TGTGCCAGCAGTTACGAAGCGGGGAAATCCAATTCACCCCTCCACTTT
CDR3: CASSYEAGKSNSPLHF

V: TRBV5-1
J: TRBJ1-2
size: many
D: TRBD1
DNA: TGCGCCAGCAGCTTGGATGGGGACAGATATGGCTACACCTTC
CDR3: CASSLDGDRYGYTF

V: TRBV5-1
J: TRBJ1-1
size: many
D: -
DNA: TGCGCCAGCAGAGCTTGGGGGAGCTCGAAGGACACTGAAGCTTTCTTT
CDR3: CASRAWGSSKDTEAFF

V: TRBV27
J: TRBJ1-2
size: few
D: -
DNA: TGTGCCAGCAGTTCCCCGGCCCGCCGAGCGGGCTACACCTTC
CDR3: CASSSPARRAGYTF

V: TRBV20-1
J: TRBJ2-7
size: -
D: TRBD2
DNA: TGCAGTGCTAGTGCGGGCTCGCGGGGGGCCCACAATGAGCAGTACTTC
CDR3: CSASAGSRGAHNEQYF

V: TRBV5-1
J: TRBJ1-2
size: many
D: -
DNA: TGCGCCAGCAGCCCCCTGGAAGGGTATGGCTACACCTTC
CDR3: CASSPLEGYGYTF

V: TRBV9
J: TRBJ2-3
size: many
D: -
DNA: TGTGCCAGCAGCGTTGGGAACCCTAGCACAGATACGCAGTATTTT
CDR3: CASSVGNPSTDTQYF

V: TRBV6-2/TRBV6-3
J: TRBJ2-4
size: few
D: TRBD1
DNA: TGTGCCAGCAGTTACAGGGACAGGGGGGTTCTTTTAGCCAAAAACATTCAGTACTTC
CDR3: CASSYRDRGVLLAKNIQYF

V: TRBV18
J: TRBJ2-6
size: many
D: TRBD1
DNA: TGTGCCAGCCCCAAGGACAGGGGCGACTTCTCTGGGGCCAACGTCCTGACTTTC
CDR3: CASPKDRGDFSGANVLTF

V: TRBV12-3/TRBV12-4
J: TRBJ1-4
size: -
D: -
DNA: TGTGCCAGCAGTTTAAGGAGAGCGGGAAAACTGTTTTTT
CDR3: CASSLRRAGKLFF

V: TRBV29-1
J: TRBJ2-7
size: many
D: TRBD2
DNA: TGCAGCTCCAAAGATGGGGGGGGCGAGCAGTACTTC
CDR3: CSSKDGGGEQYF